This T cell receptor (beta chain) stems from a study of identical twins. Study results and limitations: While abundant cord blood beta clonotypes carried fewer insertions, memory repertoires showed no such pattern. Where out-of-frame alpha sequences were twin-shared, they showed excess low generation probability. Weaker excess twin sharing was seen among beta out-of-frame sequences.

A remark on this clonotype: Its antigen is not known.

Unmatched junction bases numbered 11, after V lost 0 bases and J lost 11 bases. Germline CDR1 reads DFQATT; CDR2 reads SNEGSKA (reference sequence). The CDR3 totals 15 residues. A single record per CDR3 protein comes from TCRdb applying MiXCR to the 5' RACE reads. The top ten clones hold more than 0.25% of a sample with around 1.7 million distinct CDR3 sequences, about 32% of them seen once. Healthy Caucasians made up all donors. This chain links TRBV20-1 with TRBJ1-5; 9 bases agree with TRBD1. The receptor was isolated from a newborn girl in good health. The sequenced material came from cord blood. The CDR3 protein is CSARDGLGTGKTQHF. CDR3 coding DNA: TGCAGTGCTAGAGATGGCCTCGGGACAGGGAAGACCCAGCATTTT.